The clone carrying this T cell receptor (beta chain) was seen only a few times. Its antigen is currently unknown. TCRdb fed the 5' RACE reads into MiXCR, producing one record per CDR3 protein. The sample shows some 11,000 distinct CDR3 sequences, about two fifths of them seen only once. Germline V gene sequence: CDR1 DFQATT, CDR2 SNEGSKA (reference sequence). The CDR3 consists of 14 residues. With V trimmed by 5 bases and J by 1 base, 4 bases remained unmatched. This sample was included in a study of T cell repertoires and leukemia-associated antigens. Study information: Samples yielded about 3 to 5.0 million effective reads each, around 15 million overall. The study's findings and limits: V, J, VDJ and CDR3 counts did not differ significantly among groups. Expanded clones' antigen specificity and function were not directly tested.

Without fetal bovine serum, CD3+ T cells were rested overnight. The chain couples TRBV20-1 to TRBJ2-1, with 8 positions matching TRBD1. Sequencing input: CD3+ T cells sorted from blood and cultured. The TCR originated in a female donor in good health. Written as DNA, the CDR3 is TGCAGTGCTGTGGACAGGGATTCCTACAATGAGCAGTTCTTC. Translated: CSAVDRDSYNEQFF.